This TCR beta chain is drawn from a study of human T cells and chemical hapten exposure. The ends lost 3 bases at V and 6 bases at J; junction bases unmatched: 8. The CDR3 runs to 15 residues. Germline V gives CDR1 SGDLS, CDR2 YYNGEE. This clonotype occurred many times. Unique molecular identifiers were affixed to discrete cDNA molecules within the library. TCRdb processed the RACE reads anew with MiXCR; each CDR3 protein has one entry. Here the sample spans around 80,000 distinct CDR3 sequences, about 9% being singletons. Time point specified: healthy volunteer bleed at 6 weeks. RNA extraction used unfractionated whole blood as the source of total RNA.

This chain uses TRBV9 with TRBJ2-2, with TRBD1 matching over 7 bases. Specimen: whole blood. The receptor was derived from a male donor in good health. Some clones in this sample may be carry-over from other donors' samples. The CDR3 nucleotides read TGTGCCAGCAGCGCCCGAACAGGGGCCCCCGGGGAGCTGTTTTTT. It encodes CASSARTGAPGELFF. Full variable domain (remainder filled in from reference TRBV9 and TRBJ2-2): DSGVTQTPKHLITATGQRVTLRCSPRSGDLSVYWYQQSLDQGLQFLIQYYNGEERAKGNILERFSAQQFPDLHSELNLSSLELGDSALYFCASSARTGAPGELFFGEGSRLTVL.